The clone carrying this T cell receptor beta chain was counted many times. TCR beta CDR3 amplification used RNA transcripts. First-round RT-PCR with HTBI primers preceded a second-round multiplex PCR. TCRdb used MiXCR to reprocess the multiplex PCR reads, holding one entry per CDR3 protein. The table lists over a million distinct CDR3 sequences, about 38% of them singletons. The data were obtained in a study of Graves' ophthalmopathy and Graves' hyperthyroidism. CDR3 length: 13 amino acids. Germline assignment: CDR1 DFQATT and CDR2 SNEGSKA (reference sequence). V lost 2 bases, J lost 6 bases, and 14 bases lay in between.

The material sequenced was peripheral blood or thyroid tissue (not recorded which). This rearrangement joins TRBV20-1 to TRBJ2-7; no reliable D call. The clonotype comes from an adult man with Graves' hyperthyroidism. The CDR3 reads CSARFYTAGEQYF. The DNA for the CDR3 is TGCAGTGCTAGATTCTACACCGCTGGCGAGCAGTACTTC.